This T cell receptor beta chain was sequenced during a study of OX40 agonist ivuxolimab in advanced cancers. Whole-study context: Of the patients, three showed partial responses, one with hepatocellular carcinoma and two with cutaneous melanoma.

Points on this clone: Its antigen is as yet unknown.

The protocol was immunoSEQ multiplex PCR, while the TCRdb copy is restricted to in-frame clones and leaves out a portion. The data hold about 60,000 clones, with around 84% observed a single time. Findings and caveats of the study: Averaging showed that CD8+ T cells had more expanded clones than CD4+ did. Undetermined was the antigen specificity of the expanded peripheral T cells.

The V end lost 3 bases, the J end lost 9 bases, and 9 bases lay between the germline ends. The CDR3 has 13 amino acids. Germline V gives CDR1 MNHEY, CDR2 SMNVEV (reference sequence). This TCR was sampled from an adult with an advanced solid tumor such as melanoma, head and neck, liver or kidney cancer. The chain has TRBV27 and TRBJ1-6; no firm D call. This specimen consisted of CD4+ or CD8+ T cells sorted from blood, obtained in a trial of the OX40 agonist ivuxolimab. The CDR3 DNA is TGTGCCAGCAGTTTTACTGGTCGTTCACCCCTCCACTTT. It yields the protein CASSFTGRSPLHF.